This record concerns one T cell receptor beta chain sequence. This clonotype has more than one count but fewer than ten. The antigen it binds to is not known. No clone much larger than this one lies a single base away; base qualities are absent. This sample is part of a study of T-cell reconstitution after alpha-beta-depleted transplantation in children (dated by TCRdb to the mid-2010s). Notes on the research overall: T-cell immune reconstitution after TCRalphabeta/CD19-depleted allogeneic hematopoietic cell transplantation in children was quantitatively tracked in the study by means of TCR repertoire profiling. What the study reported, not specific to this receptor: About two months after transplant, the apparently early recovery of alphabetaT-cell counts reportedly depended on just several hundred clones that had expanded rapidly and came from non-depleted graft cells. In some patients, the high TCRbeta diversity seen at day 60 was put down to recipient T cells and intrathymic progenitors that had survived conditioning. Hyperexpanded clone frequencies declined over subsequent months; after one year, T-cell counts and TCRbeta diversity were mostly attributed to newly produced T cells.

Reading the germline V gene gives CDR1 SQVTM and CDR2 ANQGSEA. Its CDR3 holds 10 amino acids, cysteine through phenylalanine. Left in the record is the CDR3 DNA by itself, 30 bases read in frame from the first base. The V and J ends are trimmed by 4 bases and 8 bases, leaving 6 bases between them. Library preparation employed PCR. Instrument on record: Illumina HiSeq 2500. TCR libraries were prepared with molecular barcoding, using unique molecular identifiers to normalize TCRbeta repertoire quantification. TCRdb applied fastp at Q25 and MiXCR to the public reads, then kept only in-frame beta chains. Each CDR3 protein gets just one entry, which takes the most common genes and DNA from the rows behind it. The sample has around 490,000 distinct CDR3 sequences on record, roughly an eighth of them singletons. The ten largest clones take up 14% of the sample. Sample treatment or condition, as interpreted from the label and publication: allogeneic hematopoietic cell transplantation with graft depleted of TCRalphabeta T cells and CD19 B cells. Transplant recipients were children who received TCRalphabeta/CD19-depleted allogeneic hematopoietic cell grafts.

The clonotype originates from a female patient aged 2-9 years who had a stem cell transplant for aplastic anemia, so the T cells may come from the graft donor. The sample here was PBMCs, mostly from graft donor cells, taken 180 days after TCRalphabeta/CD19-depleted stem cell transplant. Here the chain combines TRBV29-1 and TRBJ1-3, and TRBD1 may be the D gene, going by 6 matching bases. CDR3 sequence: CSVGQDTIYF. The sequenced DNA is TGCAGCGTTGGACAGGACACCATATATTTT.